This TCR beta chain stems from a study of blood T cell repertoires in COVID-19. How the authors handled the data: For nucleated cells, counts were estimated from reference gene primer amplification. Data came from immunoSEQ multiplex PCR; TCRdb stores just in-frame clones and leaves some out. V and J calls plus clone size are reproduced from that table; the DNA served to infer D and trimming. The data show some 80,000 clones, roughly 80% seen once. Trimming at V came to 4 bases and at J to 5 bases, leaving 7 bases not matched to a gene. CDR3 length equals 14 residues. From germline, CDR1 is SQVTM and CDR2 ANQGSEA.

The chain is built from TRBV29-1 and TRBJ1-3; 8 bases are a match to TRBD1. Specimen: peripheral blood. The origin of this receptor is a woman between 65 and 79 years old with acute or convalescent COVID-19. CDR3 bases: TGCAGCGTTGTGGGCAGGGGGCGAAGAAACACCATATATTTT. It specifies CSVVGRGRRNTIYF.